This T cell receptor (beta chain) was recovered during a study of T cell repertoires in cytomegalovirus infection. One entry per CDR3 protein results from TCRdb running MiXCR on the reads. This sample has 400,000 or so distinct CDR3 sequences; 15% to 20% occur once, and the top ten carry around 10%. In the case of this clonotype: The antigen is unknown.

Overall study results and limits: Cumulative frequency of public TCR beta families picked out carriers of CMV plus the relevant HLA. In two of eight donors, the top clonotype was HLA-C-restricted CMV-specific.

CDR1 LNHDA and CDR2 SQIVND come from the germline V gene (reference sequence). This CDR3 spans 18 amino acids. Trimming at V came to 3 bases and at J to 4 bases, leaving 12 bases not matched to a gene. This chain joins TRBV19 and TRBJ1-4, with 9 bases fitting TRBD1. The source material was PBMCs. This TCR came from a human donor in good health (CMV status not recorded). Some clones in this sample may be carry-over from other donors' samples. This CDR3 is CASSIPVHSTGGNEKLFF. The CDR3 DNA reads as TGTGCCAGTAGTATTCCGGTTCACTCGACAGGGGGTAATGAAAAACTGTTTTTT.